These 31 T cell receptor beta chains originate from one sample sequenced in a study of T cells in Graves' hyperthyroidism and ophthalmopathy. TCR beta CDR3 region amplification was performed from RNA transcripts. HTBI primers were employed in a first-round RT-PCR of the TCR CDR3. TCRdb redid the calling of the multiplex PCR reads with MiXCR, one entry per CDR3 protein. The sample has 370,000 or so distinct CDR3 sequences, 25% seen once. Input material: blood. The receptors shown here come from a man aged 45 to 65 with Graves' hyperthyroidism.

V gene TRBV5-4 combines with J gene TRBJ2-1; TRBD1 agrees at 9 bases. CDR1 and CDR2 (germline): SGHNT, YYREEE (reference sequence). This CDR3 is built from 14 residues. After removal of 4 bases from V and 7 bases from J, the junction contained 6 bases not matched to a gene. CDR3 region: CASSQGQGRNEQFF. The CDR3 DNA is TGTGCCAGCAGCCAGGGACAGGGTAGGAATGAGCAGTTCTTC.

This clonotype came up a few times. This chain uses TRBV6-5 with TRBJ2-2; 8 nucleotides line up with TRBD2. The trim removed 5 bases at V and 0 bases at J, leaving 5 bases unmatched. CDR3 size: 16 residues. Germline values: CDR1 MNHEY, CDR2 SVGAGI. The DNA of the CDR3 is TGTGCCAGCAGTGTACTAGCGGATGCGAACACCGGGGAGCTGTTTTTT. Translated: CASSVLADANTGELFF.

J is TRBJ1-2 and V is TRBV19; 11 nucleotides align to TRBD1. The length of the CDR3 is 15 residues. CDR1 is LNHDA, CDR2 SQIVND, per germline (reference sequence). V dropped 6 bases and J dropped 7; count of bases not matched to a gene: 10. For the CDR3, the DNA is TGTGCCAGTAGGCCTGGGACAGGGGGATTGTTTGGCTACACCTTC. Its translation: CASRPGTGGLFGYTF.

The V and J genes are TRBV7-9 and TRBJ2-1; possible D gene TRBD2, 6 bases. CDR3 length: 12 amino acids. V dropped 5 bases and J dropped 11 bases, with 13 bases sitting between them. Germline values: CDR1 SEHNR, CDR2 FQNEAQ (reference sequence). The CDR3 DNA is TGTGCCAGCAGCCCCGCGGGGTGGCAGCAGTTCTTC. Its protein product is CASSPAGWQQFF.

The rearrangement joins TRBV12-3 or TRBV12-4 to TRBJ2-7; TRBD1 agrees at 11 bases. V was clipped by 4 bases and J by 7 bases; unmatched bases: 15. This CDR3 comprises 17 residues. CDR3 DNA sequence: TGTGCCAGCAGTTCCAGCCGCCTCCGGGACAGGGGGGATGAGCAGTACTTC. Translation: CASSSSRLRDRGDEQYF.

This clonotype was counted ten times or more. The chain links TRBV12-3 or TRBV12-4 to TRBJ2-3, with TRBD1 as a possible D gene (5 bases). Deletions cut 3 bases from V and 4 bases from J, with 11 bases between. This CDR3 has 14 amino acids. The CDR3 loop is CASSFGAPADTQYF. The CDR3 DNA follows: TGTGCCAGCAGTTTTGGGGCCCCAGCAGATACGCAGTATTTT.

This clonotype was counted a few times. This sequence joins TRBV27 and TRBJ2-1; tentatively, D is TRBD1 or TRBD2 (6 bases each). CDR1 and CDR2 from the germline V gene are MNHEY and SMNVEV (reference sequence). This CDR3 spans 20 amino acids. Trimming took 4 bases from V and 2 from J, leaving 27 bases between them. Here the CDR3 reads CASSSTPGLGGRTAYNEQFF. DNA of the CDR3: TGTGCCAGCAGTTCAACCCCGGGACTGGGGGGCCGGACGGCCTACAATGAGCAGTTCTTC.

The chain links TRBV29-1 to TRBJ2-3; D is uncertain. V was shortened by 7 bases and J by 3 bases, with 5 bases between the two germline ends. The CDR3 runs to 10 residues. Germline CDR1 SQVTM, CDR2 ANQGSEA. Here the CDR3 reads CSGYTDTQYF. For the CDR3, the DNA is TGCAGCGGTTATACAGATACGCAGTATTTT.

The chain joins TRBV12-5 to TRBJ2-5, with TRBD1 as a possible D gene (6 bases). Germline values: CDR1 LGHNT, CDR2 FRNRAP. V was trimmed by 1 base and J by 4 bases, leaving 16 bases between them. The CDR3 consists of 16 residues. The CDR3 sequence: CASGLATGTLRETQYF. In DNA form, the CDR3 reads TGTGCTAGTGGTTTGGCAACCGGGACACTGAGAGAGACCCAGTACTTC.

CDR3 sequence: CASRQGSNSPLHF. As DNA, the CDR3 is TGTGCCAGTCGACAGGGGTCCAATTCACCCCTCCACTTT. This sequence joins TRBV28 and TRBJ1-6; 8 bases agree with TRBD1. Germline V gene lookup returns CDR1 MDHEN and CDR2 SYDVKM. V shed 9 bases and J 7 bases; nucleotides not matched to a gene: 5. CDR3 size: 13 residues.

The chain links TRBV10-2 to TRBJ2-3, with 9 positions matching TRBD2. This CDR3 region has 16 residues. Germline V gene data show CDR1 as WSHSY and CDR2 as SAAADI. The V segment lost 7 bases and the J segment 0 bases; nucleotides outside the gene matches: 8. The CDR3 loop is CASNFATSGSTDTQYF. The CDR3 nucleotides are TGCGCCAGCAACTTTGCGACTAGCGGTAGCACAGATACGCAGTATTTT.

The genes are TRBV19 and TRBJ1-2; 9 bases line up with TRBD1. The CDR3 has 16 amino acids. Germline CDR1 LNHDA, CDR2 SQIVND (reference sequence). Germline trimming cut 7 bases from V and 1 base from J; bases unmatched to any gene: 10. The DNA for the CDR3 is TGTGCCAGTATTTATTCTCCGGGACAGGGTAACTATGGCTACACCTTC. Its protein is CASIYSPGQGNYGYTF.

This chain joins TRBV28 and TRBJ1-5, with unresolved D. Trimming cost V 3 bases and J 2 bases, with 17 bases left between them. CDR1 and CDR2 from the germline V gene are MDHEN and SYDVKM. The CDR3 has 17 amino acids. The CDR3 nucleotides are TGTGCCAGCAGTTTCGGCCCGGGGATGGGAGGCAATCAGCCCCAGCATTTT. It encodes CASSFGPGMGGNQPQHF.

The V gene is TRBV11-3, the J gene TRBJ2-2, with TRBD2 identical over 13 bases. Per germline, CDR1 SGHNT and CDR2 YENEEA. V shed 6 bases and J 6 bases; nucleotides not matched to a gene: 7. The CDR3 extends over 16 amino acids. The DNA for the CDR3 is TGTGCCAGCAGAAGCTCGGGACTAGCGGGACCCGGGGAGCTGTTTTTT. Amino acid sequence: CASRSSGLAGPGELFF.

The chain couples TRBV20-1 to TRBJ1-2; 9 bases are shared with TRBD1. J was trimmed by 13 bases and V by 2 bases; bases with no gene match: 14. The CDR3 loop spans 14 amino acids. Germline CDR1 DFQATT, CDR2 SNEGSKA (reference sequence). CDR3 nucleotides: TGCAGTGCTAGAAAAGGGGGACAGGGTACCGAGGGCACCTTC. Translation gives CSARKGGQGTEGTF.

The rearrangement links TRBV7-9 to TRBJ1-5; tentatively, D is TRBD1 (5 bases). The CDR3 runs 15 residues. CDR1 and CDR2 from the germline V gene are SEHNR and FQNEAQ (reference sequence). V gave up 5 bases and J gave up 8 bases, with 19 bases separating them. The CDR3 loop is CASSPRGGGGEPQHF. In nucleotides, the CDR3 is TGTGCCAGCAGCCCTCGGGGGGGTGGAGGTGAGCCCCAGCATTTT.

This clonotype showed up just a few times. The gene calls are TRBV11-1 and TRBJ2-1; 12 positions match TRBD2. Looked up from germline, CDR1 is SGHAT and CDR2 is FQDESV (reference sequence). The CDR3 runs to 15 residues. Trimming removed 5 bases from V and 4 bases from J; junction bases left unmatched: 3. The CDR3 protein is CASSTLAGGYNEQFF. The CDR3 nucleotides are TGTGCCAGCAGCACCCTAGCGGGAGGGTACAATGAGCAGTTCTTC.

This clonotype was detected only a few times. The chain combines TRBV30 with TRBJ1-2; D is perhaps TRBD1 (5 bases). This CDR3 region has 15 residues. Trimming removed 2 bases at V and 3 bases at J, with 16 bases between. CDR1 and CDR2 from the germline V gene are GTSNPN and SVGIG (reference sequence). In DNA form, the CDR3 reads TGTGCCTGGAGTCCCCCTGAGCAGGGATACTATGGCTACACCTTC. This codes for CAWSPPEQGYYGYTF.

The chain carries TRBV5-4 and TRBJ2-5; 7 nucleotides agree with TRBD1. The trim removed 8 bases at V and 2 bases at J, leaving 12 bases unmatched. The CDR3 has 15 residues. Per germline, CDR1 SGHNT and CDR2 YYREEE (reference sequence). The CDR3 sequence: CASATTGSTQETQYF. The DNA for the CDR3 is TGTGCCAGTGCCACGACAGGGTCGACGCAAGAGACCCAGTACTTC.

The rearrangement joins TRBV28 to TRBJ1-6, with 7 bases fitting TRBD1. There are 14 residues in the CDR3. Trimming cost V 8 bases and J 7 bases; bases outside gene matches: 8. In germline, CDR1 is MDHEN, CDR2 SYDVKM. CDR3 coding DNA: TGTGCCAGCTTTCTCCGACAGGGAAATTCACCCCTCCACTTT. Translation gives CASFLRQGNSPLHF.

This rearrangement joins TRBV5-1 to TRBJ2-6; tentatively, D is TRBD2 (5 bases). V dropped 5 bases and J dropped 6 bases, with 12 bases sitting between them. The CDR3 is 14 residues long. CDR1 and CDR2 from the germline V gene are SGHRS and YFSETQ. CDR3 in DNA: TGCGCCAGCAGTTCCGGGGTACCGGCCAACGTCCTGACTTTC. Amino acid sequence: CASSSGVPANVLTF.

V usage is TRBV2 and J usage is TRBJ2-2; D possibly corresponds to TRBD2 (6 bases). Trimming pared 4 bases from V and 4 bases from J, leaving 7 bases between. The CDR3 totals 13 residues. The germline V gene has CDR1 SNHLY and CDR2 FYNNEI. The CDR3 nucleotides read TGTGCCAGCAGTGGGGGGGTCACCGGGGAGCTGTTTTTT. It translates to CASSGGVTGELFF.

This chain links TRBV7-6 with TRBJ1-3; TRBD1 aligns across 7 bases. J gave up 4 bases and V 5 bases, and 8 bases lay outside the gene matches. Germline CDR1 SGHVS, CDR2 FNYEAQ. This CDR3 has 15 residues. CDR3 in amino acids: CASSLSTGSGNTIYF. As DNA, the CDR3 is TGTGCCAGCAGCCTGTCGACAGGGTCCGGAAACACCATATATTTT.

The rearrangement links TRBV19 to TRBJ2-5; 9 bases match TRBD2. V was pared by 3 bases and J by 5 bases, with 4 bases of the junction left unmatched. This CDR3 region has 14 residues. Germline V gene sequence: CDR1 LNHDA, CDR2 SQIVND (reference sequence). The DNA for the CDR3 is TGTGCCAGTAGTATTGTTGCGGGAGGGGAGACCCAGTACTTC. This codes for CASSIVAGGETQYF. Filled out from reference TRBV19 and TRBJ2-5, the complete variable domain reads DGGITQSPKYLFRKEGQNVTLSCEQNLNHDAMYWYRQDPGQGLRLIYYSQIVNDFQKGDIAEGYSVSREKKESFPLTVTSAQKNPTAFYLCASSIVAGGETQYFGPGTRLLVL.

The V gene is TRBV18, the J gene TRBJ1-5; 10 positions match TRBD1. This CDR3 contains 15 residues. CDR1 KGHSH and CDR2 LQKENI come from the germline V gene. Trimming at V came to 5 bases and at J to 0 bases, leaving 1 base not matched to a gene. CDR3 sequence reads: CASSGQGDSNQPQHF. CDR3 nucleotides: TGTGCCAGCTCAGGACAGGGGGATAGCAATCAGCCCCAGCATTTT.

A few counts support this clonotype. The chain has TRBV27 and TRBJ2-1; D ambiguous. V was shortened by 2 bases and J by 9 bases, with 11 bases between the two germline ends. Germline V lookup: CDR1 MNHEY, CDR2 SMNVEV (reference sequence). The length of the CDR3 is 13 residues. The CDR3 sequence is CASSLLARGEQFF. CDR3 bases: TGTGCCAGCAGTTTACTGGCTAGAGGTGAGCAGTTCTTC.

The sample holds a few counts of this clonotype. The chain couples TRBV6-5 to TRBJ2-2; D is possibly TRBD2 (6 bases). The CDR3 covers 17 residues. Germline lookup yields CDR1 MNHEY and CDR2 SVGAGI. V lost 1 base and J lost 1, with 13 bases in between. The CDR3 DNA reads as TGTGCCAGCAGTTACTTCCGGAGCGGGCTGAACACCGGGGAGCTGTTTTTT. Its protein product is CASSYFRSGLNTGELFF.

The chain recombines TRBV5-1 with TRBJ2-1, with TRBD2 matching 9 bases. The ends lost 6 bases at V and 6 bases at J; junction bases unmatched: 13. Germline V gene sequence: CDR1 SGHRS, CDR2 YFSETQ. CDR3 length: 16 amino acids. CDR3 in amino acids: CASILTPAGGRNEQFF. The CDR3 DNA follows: TGCGCCAGCATTCTTACTCCAGCGGGAGGACGCAATGAGCAGTTCTTC.

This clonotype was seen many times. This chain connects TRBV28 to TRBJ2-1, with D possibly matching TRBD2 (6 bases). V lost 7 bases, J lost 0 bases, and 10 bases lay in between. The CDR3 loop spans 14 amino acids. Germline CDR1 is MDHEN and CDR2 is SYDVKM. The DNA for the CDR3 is TGTGCCAGCAAGGGCGGGGCCTCCTACAATGAGCAGTTCTTC. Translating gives CASKGGASYNEQFF.

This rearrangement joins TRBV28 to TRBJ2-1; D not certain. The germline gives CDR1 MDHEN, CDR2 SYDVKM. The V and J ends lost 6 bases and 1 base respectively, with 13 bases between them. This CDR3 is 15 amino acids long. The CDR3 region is CASSSSSFSYNEQFF. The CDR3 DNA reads TGTGCCAGCAGCTCAAGTAGTTTTTCCTACAATGAGCAGTTCTTC.

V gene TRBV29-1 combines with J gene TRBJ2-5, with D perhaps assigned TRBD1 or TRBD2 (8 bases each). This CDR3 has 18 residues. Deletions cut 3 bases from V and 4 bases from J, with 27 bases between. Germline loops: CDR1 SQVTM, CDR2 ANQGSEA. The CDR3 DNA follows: TGCAGCGTTGATAGCCCTCAGGGGGCTGGCGGGACTAGAGAGACCCAGTACTTC. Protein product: CSVDSPQGAGGTRETQYF.